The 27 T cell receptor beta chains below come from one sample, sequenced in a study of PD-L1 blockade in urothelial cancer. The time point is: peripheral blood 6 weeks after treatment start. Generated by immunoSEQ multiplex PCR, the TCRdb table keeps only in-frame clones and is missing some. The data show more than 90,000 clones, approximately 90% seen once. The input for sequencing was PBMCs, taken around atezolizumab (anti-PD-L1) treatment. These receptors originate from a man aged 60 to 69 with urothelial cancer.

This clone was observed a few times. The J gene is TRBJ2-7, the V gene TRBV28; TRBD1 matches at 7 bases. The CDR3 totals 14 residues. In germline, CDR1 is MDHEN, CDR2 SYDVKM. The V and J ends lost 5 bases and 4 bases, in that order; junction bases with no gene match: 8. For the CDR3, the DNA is TGTGCCAGCAGTGCCTCCGGGACAGTTTACGAGCAGTACTTC. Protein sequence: CASSASGTVYEQYF.

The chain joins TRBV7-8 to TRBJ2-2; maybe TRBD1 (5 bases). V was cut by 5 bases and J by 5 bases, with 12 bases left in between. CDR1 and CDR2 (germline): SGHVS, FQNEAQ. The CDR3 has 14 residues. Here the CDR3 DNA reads TGTGCCAGCAGCCGACCCAGACAGACCGGGGAGCTGTTTTTT. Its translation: CASSRPRQTGELFF. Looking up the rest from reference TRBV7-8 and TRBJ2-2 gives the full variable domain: GAGVSQSPRYKVAKRGQDVALRCDPISGHVSLFWYQQALGQGPEFLTYFQNEAQLDKSGLPSDRFFAERPEGSVSTLKIQRTQQEDSAVYLCASSRPRQTGELFFGEGSRLTVL.

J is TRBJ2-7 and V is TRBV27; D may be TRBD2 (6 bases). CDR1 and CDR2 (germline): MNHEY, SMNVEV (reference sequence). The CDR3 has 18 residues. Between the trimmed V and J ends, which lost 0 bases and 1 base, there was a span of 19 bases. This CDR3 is CASSLSRQGGGSSYEQYF. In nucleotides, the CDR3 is TGTGCCAGCAGTTTATCGAGGCAGGGAGGCGGTTCTTCCTACGAGCAGTACTTC.

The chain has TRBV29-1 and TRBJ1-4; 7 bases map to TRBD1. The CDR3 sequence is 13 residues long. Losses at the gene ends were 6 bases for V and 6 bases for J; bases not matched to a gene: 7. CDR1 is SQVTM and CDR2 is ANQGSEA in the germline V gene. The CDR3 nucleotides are TGCAGCGTGCTCCGGGACAGTGATGAAAAACTGTTTTTT. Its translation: CSVLRDSDEKLFF. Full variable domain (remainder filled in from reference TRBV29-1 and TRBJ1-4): SAVISQKPSRDICQRGTSLTIQCQVDSQVTMMFWYRQQPGQSLTLIATANQGSEATYESGFVIDKFPISRPNLTFSTLTVSNMSPEDSSIYLCSVLRDSDEKLFFGSGTQLSVL.

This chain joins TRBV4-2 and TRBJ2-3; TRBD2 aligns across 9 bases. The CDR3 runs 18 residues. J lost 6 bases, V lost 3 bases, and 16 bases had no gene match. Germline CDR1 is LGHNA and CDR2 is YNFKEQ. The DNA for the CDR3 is TGTGCCAGCAGCCACGCACCGGGGGCTAGCGGGGTAGGGGATACGCAGTATTTT. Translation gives CASSHAPGASGVGDTQYF.

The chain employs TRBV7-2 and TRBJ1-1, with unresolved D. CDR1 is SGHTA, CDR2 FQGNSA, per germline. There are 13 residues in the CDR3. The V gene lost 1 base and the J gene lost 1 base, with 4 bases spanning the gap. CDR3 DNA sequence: TGTGCCAGCAGCTTAGTTCGGAACACTGAAGCTTTCTTT. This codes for CASSLVRNTEAFF.

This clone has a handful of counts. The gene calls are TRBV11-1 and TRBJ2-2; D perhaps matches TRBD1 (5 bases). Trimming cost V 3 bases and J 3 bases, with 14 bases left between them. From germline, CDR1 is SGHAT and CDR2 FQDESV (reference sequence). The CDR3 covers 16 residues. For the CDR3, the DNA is TGTGCCAGCAGCTTCGGGCAGGGCTGGGACACCGGGGAGCTGTTTTTT. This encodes CASSFGQGWDTGELFF.

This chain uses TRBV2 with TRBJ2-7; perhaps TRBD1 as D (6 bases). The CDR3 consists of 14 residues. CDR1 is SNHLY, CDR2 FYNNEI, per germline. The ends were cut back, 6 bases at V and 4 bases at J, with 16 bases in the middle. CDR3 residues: CASRVSGAKYEQYF. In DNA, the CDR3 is TGTGCCAGCAGGGTCTCAGGGGCGAAGTACGAGCAGTACTTC.

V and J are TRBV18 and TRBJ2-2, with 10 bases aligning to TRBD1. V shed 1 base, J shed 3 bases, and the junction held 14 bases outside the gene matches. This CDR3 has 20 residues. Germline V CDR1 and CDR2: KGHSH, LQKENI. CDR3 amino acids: CASSPLSAPTGGMYTGELFF. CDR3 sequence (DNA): TGTGCCAGCTCACCACTCTCGGCCCCGACAGGGGGCATGTACACCGGGGAGCTGTTTTTT.

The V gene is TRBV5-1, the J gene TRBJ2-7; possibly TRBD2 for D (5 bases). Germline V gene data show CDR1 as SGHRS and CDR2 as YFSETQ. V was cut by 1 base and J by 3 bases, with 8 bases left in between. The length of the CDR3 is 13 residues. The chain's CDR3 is CASSLHGVYEQYF. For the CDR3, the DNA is TGCGCCAGCAGCTTGCACGGGGTCTACGAGCAGTACTTC.

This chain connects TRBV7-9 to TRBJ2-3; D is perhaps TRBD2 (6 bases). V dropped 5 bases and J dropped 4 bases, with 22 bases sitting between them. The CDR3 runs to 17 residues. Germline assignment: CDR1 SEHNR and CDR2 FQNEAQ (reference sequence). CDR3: CASSQTTGRGTPDTQYF. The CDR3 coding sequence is TGTGCCAGCAGCCAAACAACGGGGCGCGGGACTCCAGATACGCAGTATTTT.

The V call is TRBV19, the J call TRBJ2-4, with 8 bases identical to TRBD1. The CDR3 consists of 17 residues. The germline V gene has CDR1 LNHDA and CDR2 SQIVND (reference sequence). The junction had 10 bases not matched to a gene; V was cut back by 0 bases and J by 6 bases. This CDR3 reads CASSIDRVGQGGNIQYF. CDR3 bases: TGTGCCAGTAGTATAGATCGAGTAGGACAGGGCGGAAACATTCAGTACTTC.

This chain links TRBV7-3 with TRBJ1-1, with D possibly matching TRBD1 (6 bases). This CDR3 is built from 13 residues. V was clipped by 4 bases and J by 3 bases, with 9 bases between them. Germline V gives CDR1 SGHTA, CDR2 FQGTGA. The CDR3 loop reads CASSSTGYTEAFF. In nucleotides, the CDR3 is TGTGCCAGCAGCTCCACAGGGTACACTGAAGCTTTCTTT.

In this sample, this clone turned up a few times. CDR3 loop: CATNQLKGAGNQPQHF. The DNA of the CDR3 is TGTGCCACGAACCAACTAAAGGGGGCCGGCAATCAGCCCCAGCATTTT. The rearrangement joins TRBV15 to TRBJ1-5; 7 positions agree with TRBD1. Germline values: CDR1 LNHNV, CDR2 YYDKDF (reference sequence). The CDR3 extends over 16 amino acids. The V and J ends lost 9 bases and 2 bases, in that order; junction bases with no gene match: 13.

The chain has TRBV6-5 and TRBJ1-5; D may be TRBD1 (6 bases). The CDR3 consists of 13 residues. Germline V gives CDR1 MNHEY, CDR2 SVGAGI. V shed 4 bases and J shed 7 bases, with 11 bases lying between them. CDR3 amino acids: CASSSQGGQPQHF. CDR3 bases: TGTGCCAGCAGTTCACAGGGTGGACAGCCCCAGCATTTT.

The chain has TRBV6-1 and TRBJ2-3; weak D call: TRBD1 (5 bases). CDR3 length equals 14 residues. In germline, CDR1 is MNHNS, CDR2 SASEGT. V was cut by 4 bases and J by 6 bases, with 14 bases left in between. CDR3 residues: CASSGQSQGDTQYF. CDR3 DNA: TGTGCCAGCAGTGGACAGAGCCAGGGTGATACGCAGTATTTT.

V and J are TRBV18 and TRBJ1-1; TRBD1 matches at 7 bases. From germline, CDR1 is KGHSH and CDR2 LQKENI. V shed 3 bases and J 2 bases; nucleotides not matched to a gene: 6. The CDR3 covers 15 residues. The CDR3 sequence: CASSPQQGRNTEAFF. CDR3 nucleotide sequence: TGTGCCAGCTCACCTCAACAGGGGAGAAACACTGAAGCTTTCTTT.

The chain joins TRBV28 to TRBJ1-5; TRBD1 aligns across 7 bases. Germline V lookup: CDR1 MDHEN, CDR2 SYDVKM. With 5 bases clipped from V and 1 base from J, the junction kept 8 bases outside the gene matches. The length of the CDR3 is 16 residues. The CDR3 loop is CASSPLPTGSNQPQHF. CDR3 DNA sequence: TGTGCCAGCAGTCCGCTCCCGACAGGGAGCAATCAGCCCCAGCATTTT.

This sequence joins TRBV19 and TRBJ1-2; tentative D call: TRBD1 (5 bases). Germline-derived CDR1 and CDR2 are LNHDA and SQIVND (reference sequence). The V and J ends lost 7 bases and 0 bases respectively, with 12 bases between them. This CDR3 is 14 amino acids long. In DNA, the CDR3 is TGTGCCAGTACCTACGCAGGGCCTAACTATGGCTACACCTTC. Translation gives CASTYAGPNYGYTF.

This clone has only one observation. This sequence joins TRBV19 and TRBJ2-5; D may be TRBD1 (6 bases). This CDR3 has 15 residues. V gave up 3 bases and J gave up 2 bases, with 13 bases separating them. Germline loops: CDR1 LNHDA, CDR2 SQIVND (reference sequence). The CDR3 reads CASSMEDRTQETQYF. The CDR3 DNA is TGTGCCAGTAGTATGGAAGACAGGACTCAAGAGACCCAGTACTTC.

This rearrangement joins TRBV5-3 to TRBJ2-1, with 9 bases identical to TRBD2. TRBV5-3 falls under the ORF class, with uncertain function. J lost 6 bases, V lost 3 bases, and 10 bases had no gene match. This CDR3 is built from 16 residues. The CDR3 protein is CARSCEEREEFNEQFF. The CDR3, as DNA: TGTGCCAGAAGCTGTGAGGAGCGGGAGGAATTCAATGAGCAGTTCTTC.

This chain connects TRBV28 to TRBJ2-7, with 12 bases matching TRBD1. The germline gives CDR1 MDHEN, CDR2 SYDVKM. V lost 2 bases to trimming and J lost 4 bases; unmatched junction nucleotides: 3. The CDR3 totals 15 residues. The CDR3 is CASSLGGQGAYEQYF. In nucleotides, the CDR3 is TGTGCCAGCAGTTTAGGGGGACAGGGGGCTTACGAGCAGTACTTC.

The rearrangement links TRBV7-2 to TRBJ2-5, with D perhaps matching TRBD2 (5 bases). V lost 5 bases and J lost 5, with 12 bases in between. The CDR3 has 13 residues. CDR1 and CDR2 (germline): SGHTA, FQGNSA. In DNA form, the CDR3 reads TGTGCCAGCAGCCCTAGCATGAGGGAGACCCAGTACTTC. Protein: CASSPSMRETQYF.

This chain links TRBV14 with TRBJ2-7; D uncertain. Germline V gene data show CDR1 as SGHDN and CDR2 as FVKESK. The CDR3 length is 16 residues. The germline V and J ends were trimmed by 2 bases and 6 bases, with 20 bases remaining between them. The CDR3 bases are TGTGCCAGCAGCCAAATTGTGTCCTGGATCCCAGGCGAGCAGTACTTC. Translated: CASSQIVSWIPGEQYF.

This CDR3 reads CASRHRGGDTDTQYF. DNA of the CDR3: TGTGCCAGCAGGCACAGGGGAGGAGACACAGATACGCAGTATTTT. The rearrangement uses TRBV7-9 and TRBJ2-3, with D perhaps matching TRBD1 (7 bases). CDR1 is SEHNR, CDR2 FQNEAQ, per germline (reference sequence). This CDR3 is built from 15 residues. Trimming removed 6 bases at V and 2 bases at J, with 15 bases between.

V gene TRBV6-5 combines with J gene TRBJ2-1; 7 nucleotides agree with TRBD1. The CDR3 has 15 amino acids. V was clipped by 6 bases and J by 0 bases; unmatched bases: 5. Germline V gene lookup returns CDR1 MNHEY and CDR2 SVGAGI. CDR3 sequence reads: CASSMTGPSYNEQFF. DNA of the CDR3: TGTGCCAGCAGCATGACAGGGCCCTCCTACAATGAGCAGTTCTTC.

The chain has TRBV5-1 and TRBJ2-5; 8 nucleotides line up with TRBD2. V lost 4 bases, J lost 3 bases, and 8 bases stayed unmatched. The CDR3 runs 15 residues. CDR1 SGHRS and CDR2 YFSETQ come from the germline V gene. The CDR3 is CASSQTTSGEETQYF. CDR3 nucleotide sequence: TGCGCCAGCAGCCAGACAACTAGCGGAGAAGAGACCCAGTACTTC. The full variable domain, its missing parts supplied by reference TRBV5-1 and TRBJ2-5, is KAGVTQTPRYLIKTRGQQVTLSCSPISGHRSVSWYQQTPGQGLQFLFEYFSETQRNKGNFPGRFSGRQFSNSRSEMNVSTLELGDSALYLCASSQTTSGEETQYFGPGTRLLVL.